The 8 T cell receptor beta chains below all came from one sample that was sequenced in a study of OX40 agonist ivuxolimab in advanced cancers. Here immunoSEQ multiplex PCR was the method, and the copy in TCRdb shows in-frame clones only, minus some. Of about 79,000 clones in the sample, approximately 84% were seen once. Sample: CD4+ or CD8+ T cells sorted from blood, taken in a trial of the OX40 agonist ivuxolimab. These receptor sequences come from an adult with an advanced solid tumor such as melanoma, head and neck, liver or kidney cancer.

In nucleotides, the CDR3 is TGCAGCGTTGGGACAGGGGGCTACGAGCAGTACTTC. As protein: CSVGTGGYEQYF. The rearrangement uses TRBV29-1 and TRBJ2-7; 10 nucleotides align to TRBD1. Looked up from germline, CDR1 is SQVTM and CDR2 is ANQGSEA. The V gene end was trimmed by 4 bases and the J gene end by 3 bases; junction bases not matched to a gene: 0. This CDR3 is 12 amino acids long.

V and J are TRBV2 and TRBJ2-7, with D possibly matching TRBD2 (6 bases). The CDR3 sequence is 15 residues long. The V gene lost 0 bases and the J gene lost 6 bases, with 15 bases spanning the gap. Germline V gene lookup returns CDR1 SNHLY and CDR2 FYNNEI. CDR3 sequence: CASSEAGYGSGEQYF. CDR3 DNA sequence: TGTGCCAGCAGTGAAGCTGGTTACGGGAGCGGCGAGCAGTACTTC.

The chain combines TRBV27 with TRBJ2-1; a possible D gene is TRBD1 (6 bases). The CDR3 totals 16 residues. The germline V gene encodes CDR1 MNHEY and CDR2 SMNVEV (reference sequence). Trimming removed 5 bases from V and 0 bases from J, with 14 bases in between. The CDR3 coding sequence is TGTGCCAGCAGTACACTGGGACAACTCTCCTACAATGAGCAGTTCTTC. It specifies CASSTLGQLSYNEQFF.

The chain joins TRBV2 to TRBJ2-4, with a possible D match to TRBD1 (5 bases). The germline CDR1 and CDR2 sequences are SNHLY and FYNNEI. V shed 3 bases and J shed 2 bases, with 8 bases lying between them. The CDR3 consists of 14 residues. CDR3 nucleotides: TGTGCCAGCAGTGATCCAGGGACCAAAAACATTCAGTACTTC. Translating it yields CASSDPGTKNIQYF.

This clone was seen a few times. The V gene is TRBV7-9, the J gene TRBJ1-2; D remains unclear. Germline values: CDR1 SEHNR, CDR2 FQNEAQ (reference sequence). V shed 6 bases and J shed 4 bases, with 12 bases lying between them. The CDR3 extends over 13 amino acids. The CDR3 sequence: CASSISDGYGYTF. CDR3 bases: TGTGCCAGCAGTATTAGCGATGGCTATGGCTACACCTTC.

The J gene is TRBJ1-2, the V gene TRBV5-6; D may be TRBD1 (6 bases). The V gene lost 5 bases and the J gene lost 5 bases, with 16 bases spanning the gap. Germline V CDR1 and CDR2: SGHDT, YYEEEE. This CDR3 is 14 amino acids long. The CDR3 protein is CASSTYRVPYGYTF. CDR3 nucleotide sequence: TGTGCCAGCAGTACCTACAGGGTACCATATGGCTACACCTTC.

The V gene is TRBV7-2, the J gene TRBJ1-5, with a weak D call TRBD1 (6 bases). The germline V gene encodes CDR1 SGHTA and CDR2 FQGNSA. This CDR3 region has 15 residues. The V and J ends lost 2 bases and 3 bases respectively, with 11 bases between them. CDR3 region: CASSLSQGFNQPQHF. The CDR3 bases are TGTGCCAGCAGCTTAAGTCAGGGGTTCAATCAGCCCCAGCATTTT.

V gene TRBV28 combines with J gene TRBJ1-1; D possibly corresponds to TRBD1 (6 bases). Germline-derived CDR1 and CDR2 are MDHEN and SYDVKM. Deletions cut 6 bases from V and 9 bases from J, with 11 bases between. This CDR3 has 11 residues. The DNA for the CDR3 is TGTGCCAGCAGGCTGGACAGACAAGCTTTCTTT. It yields the protein CASRLDRQAFF.